A selection of T cell receptor beta chains follows, all from one sample in a study of cytomegalovirus exposure and HLA in healthy donors. Sequencing was performed with immunoSEQ multiplex PCR; in TCRdb, only in-frame clones are kept and a portion is missing. The sample consists of 150,000 to 170,000 clones, roughly 83% of them appearing once. Sample: PBMCs. These receptors originate from a man under 40 in good health and CMV-seropositive. Each CDR3 is given with its conserved first and last residue. D genes are given only for firm matches. Only some rows state a clone size, as once, few, many or a class for expanded clones.

v_call	j_call	cdr3_length	clone_size	d_call	cdr3_nt	cdr3_aa
TRBV30	TRBJ2-3	16	NA	TRBD2	TGTGCCTGGAGTGGGGGCGGGGGGGCCAGCACAGATACGCAGTATTTT	CAWSGGGGASTDTQYF
TRBV6-5	TRBJ2-3	16	NA	TRBD2	TGTGCCAGCAGTTACTCGGGCGGGGGGTTGGGAGATACGCAGTATTTT	CASSYSGGGLGDTQYF
TRBV2	TRBJ1-2	16	NA	NA	TGTGCCAGCAGTGAAGCGGATGGGGGCAGTAACTATGGCTACACCTTC	CASSEADGGSNYGYTF
TRBV30	TRBJ1-3	13	NA	NA	TGTGCCTGGGTTTTTAGCCCTGGAAACACCATATATTTT	CAWVFSPGNTIYF
TRBV30	TRBJ1-2	11	NA	NA	TGTGCCTGGAGTGTAGTCCGGGGCTACACCTTC	CAWSVVRGYTF
TRBV4-1	TRBJ2-1	13	once	NA	TGCGCCAGCAGCCGGCCCAATGGCAATGAGCAGTTCTTC	CASSRPNGNEQFF
TRBV2	TRBJ1-4	14	NA	TRBD1	TGTGCCAGCAGTTTGGACAGGGGGAATGAAAAACTGTTTTTT	CASSLDRGNEKLFF
TRBV27	TRBJ2-1	13	NA	NA	TGTGCCAGCAGTTTGGGCAGGATTAATGAGCAGTTCTTC	CASSLGRINEQFF
TRBV4-1	TRBJ2-5	16	NA	NA	TGCGCCAGCAACCCAAGGGTTGGCGGGGCCGAATCGACCCAGTACTTC	CASNPRVGGAESTQYF
TRBV5-1	TRBJ2-5	15	NA	NA	TGCGCCAGCAGCTTTAGCGGTGGGTCCCAAGAGACCCAGTACTTC	CASSFSGGSQETQYF
TRBV7-3	TRBJ1-4	14	few	NA	TGTGCCAGCAGCTTAAGAGGGGGTGACGAAAAACTGTTTTTT	CASSLRGGDEKLFF
TRBV14	TRBJ2-7	15	NA	NA	TGTGCCAGCAGCCAAGAGAGTAAGCGGAGTTACGAGCAGTACTTC	CASSQESKRSYEQYF
TRBV11-1	TRBJ2-3	14	NA	TRBD2	TGTGCCAGCAGACTAGCGGGAGACCCAGATACGCAGTATTTT	CASRLAGDPDTQYF
TRBV25-1	TRBJ1-4	14	NA	NA	TGTGCCAGCAGTGTAGGGGAAGGGGCCGAAAAACTGTTTTTT	CASSVGEGAEKLFF
TRBV19	TRBJ1-6	16	NA	TRBD1	TGTGCCAGTAGTATGGGGACAGCAAGTTATAATTCACCCCTCCACTTT	CASSMGTASYNSPLHF
TRBV14	TRBJ2-2	19	NA	TRBD1	TGTGCCAGCAGCCAAGTACCCCCCACCTGGACAGGGGCCACCGGGGAGCTGTTTTTT	CASSQVPPTWTGATGELFF
TRBV7-2	TRBJ1-6	17	NA	NA	TGTGCCAGCAGCTTAGTAACGGACCACCGGGGTAATTCACCCCTCCACTTT	CASSLVTDHRGNSPLHF
TRBV5-1	TRBJ2-1	15	NA	TRBD2	TGCGCCAGCAGCCCACTAGCGGGAGTTCGTGATGAGCAGTTCTTC	CASSPLAGVRDEQFF
TRBV5-1	TRBJ2-3	16	NA	TRBD2	TGCGCCAGCAGCTCGGGACTAGCGGTTATCACAGATACGCAGTATTTT	CASSSGLAVITDTQYF
TRBV9	TRBJ2-1	15	NA	NA	TGTGCCAGCGCCCCGGTCGGGGGTTTCGGCGATGAGCAGTTCTTC	CASAPVGGFGDEQFF
TRBV2	TRBJ2-1	12	NA	NA	TGTGCCAGCAGTGCCAACAGGGATTGGCAGTTCTTC	CASSANRDWQFF
TRBV10-2	TRBJ1-2	13	NA	TRBD1	TGCGCCAGCAGTGAAGAGGGGGCGCGCGGCTACACCTTC	CASSEEGARGYTF
TRBV19	TRBJ2-7	15	NA	TRBD1	TGTGCCAGTAGTACGACGACAGGGGGCTCCTACGAGCAGTACTTC	CASSTTTGGSYEQYF
TRBV18	TRBJ1-2	15	NA	TRBD1	TGTGCCAGCTCACCAGCCGGGACAGGGGGCTATGGCTACACCTTC	CASSPAGTGGYGYTF
TRBV7-2	TRBJ2-3	15	NA	NA	TGTGCCAGCAGCCTTAGTCTAGTCGGGGGAGATACGCAGTATTTT	CASSLSLVGGDTQYF
TRBV5-4	TRBJ2-3	16	NA	NA	TGTGCCAGCAGCTTGCCTCCATCGCGGGGCACAGATACGCAGTATTTT	CASSLPPSRGTDTQYF
TRBV7-9	TRBJ1-5	15	NA	TRBD1	TGTGCCAGCAGCTCGGACAGGGTATACAATCAGCCCCAGCATTTT	CASSSDRVYNQPQHF
TRBV7-6	TRBJ2-1	16	NA	TRBD2	TGTGCCAGCAGCTTGGAGGCTAGCGGGAGTAGGAACGAGCAGTTCTTC	CASSLEASGSRNEQFF
TRBV11-3	TRBJ2-3	16	NA	TRBD2	TGTGCCAGCAGTAATAGACTAGCGGGATCGACAGATACGCAGTATTTT	CASSNRLAGSTDTQYF
TRBV7-6	TRBJ2-7	12	NA	TRBD1	TGTGCCAGCGGCCAACAGGGGGACGAGCAGTACTTC	CASGQQGDEQYF
TRBV29-1	TRBJ2-3	14	NA	TRBD2	TGCAGCGTTGGGGTTAGCGGGAGTACAGATACGCAGTATTTT	CSVGVSGSTDTQYF
TRBV5-4	TRBJ1-3	16	NA	TRBD1	TGTGCCAGCAGCTTGGGCAGGGGGCTTTCTGGAAACACCATATATTTT	CASSLGRGLSGNTIYF
TRBV18	TRBJ1-4	14	NA	NA	TGTGCCAGCTCACCGGCCAGGGTTGGAGAAAAACTGTTTTTT	CASSPARVGEKLFF
TRBV20-1	TRBJ1-2	11	NA	NA	TGCAGTGCTAGGAGCAACTATGGCTACACCTTC	CSARSNYGYTF
TRBV6-5	TRBJ2-7	16	once	TRBD2	TGTGCCAGCAGTTACTCTGGACTAGCGGGATACTACGAGCAGTACTTC	CASSYSGLAGYYEQYF
TRBV5-4	TRBJ1-2	14	NA	NA	TGTGCCAGCAGCCTCGCGGGACGGAACTATGGCTACACCTTC	CASSLAGRNYGYTF
TRBV7-9	TRBJ2-2	17	NA	NA	TGTGCCAGCAGCTTAGAGATAATCGGACAGAAGACCGGGGAGCTGTTTTTT	CASSLEIIGQKTGELFF
TRBV28	TRBJ2-3	15	NA	TRBD1	TGTGCCAGCCCTCCGGGACAGGGGGAAACAGATACGCAGTATTTT	CASPPGQGETDTQYF
TRBV5-1	TRBJ2-7	13	NA	NA	TGCGCCAGCAGCCGGGACTTCATCTACGAGCAGTACTTC	CASSRDFIYEQYF
TRBV7-6	TRBJ1-1	15	NA	NA	TGTGCCAGCAGCATCAATCAGGGTAGACCCACTGAAGCTTTCTTT	CASSINQGRPTEAFF
TRBV2	TRBJ2-7	13	NA	TRBD2	TGTGCCAGCATCCTGGGAGGGGCGAGCGAGCAGTACTTC	CASILGGASEQYF
TRBV7-9	TRBJ1-3	14	NA	NA	TGTGCCAGCAGCCTACCGGGGGGTTGGGACACCATATATTTT	CASSLPGGWDTIYF
TRBV6-1	TRBJ2-5	12	few	NA	TGTGCCAGCGCCCTAGACCGTGAGACCCAGTACTTC	CASALDRETQYF
TRBV29-1	TRBJ1-4	13	few	NA	TGCAGCGTAGGGGAACGGATTAATGAAAAACTGTTTTTT	CSVGERINEKLFF
TRBV5-4	TRBJ2-5	17	few	TRBD1	TGTGCCAGCAGCCCTACCGGGACAGTTTTTCACCAAGAGACCCAGTACTTC	CASSPTGTVFHQETQYF
TRBV2	TRBJ2-1	15	NA	NA	TGTGCCAGCAGAACGACATCGGCCTCCTACAATGAGCAGTTCTTC	CASRTTSASYNEQFF
TRBV7-9	TRBJ1-6	11	NA	NA	TGTGCCAGCAGCTCAACAGAACCCCTCCACTTT	CASSSTEPLHF
TRBV11-2	TRBJ2-2	18	once	TRBD1	TGTGCCAGCAGCTCGGCCAAATATACAGGGGCGAACACCGGGGAGCTGTTTTTT	CASSSAKYTGANTGELFF
TRBV6-5	TRBJ2-1	13	NA	TRBD2	TGTGCCAGCAGGACTAGCGGGACCAATGAGCAGTTCTTC	CASRTSGTNEQFF
TRBV5-6	TRBJ2-1	15	NA	TRBD2	TGTGCCAGCAGCTTGGAAACGGGAGGGCCAAATGAGCAGTTCTTC	CASSLETGGPNEQFF
TRBV30	TRBJ2-7	15	NA	TRBD1	TGTGCCTGGAGTTTCGGACAGGCCGGCTCCTACGAGCAGTACTTC	CAWSFGQAGSYEQYF
TRBV6-6	TRBJ1-1	13	few	TRBD1	TGTGCCAGCAGAACAGGGGTGAACACTGAAGCTTTCTTT	CASRTGVNTEAFF
TRBV4-1	TRBJ2-2	17	NA	NA	TGCGCCAGCAGCCAAGAATCACACCGGGCGGGCACCGGGGAGCTGTTTTTT	CASSQESHRAGTGELFF